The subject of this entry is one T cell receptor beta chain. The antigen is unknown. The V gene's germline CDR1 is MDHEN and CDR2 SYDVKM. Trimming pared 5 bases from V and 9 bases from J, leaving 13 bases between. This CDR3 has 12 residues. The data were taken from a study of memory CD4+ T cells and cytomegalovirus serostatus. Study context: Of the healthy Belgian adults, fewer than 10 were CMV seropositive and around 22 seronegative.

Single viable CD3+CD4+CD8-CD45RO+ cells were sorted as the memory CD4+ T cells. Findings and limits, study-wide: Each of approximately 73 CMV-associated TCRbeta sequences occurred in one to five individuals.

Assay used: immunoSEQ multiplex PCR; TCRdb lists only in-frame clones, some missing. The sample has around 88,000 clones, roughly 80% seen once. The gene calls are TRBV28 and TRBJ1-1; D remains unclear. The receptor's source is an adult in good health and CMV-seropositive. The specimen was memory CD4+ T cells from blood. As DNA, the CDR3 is TGTGCCAGCAGTGCCGGAACATTAAAAGCTTTCTTT. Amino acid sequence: CASSAGTLKAFF.